A single sample gave rise to the 32 T cell receptor beta chains below, sequenced in a study of PD-1 blockade in classical Hodgkin lymphoma. After autologous stem cell transplantation all patients relapsed, and prior brentuximab vedotin exposure differed between cohorts. TCRdb's table, derived via immunoSEQ multiplex PCR, lists solely in-frame clones and lacks some. Of about 94,000 clones in the sample, roughly 89% were seen once. Sequencing used peripheral blood mononuclear cells (PBMCs), obtained before the second cycle of nivolumab. The receptor source for this set is a human donor with classical Hodgkin lymphoma.

The chain uses TRBV30 and TRBJ2-5; D may be TRBD2 (7 bases). The germline V gene has CDR1 GTSNPN and CDR2 SVGIG (reference sequence). The V end was cut by 0 bases, the J end by 5 bases, with 16 bases between. The CDR3 totals 15 residues. The CDR3 spells CAWSVNGGPQETQYF. DNA of the CDR3: TGTGCCTGGAGTGTAAACGGGGGGCCGCAGGAGACCCAGTACTTC. Using reference TRBV30 and TRBJ2-5 for the parts outside the CDR3, the full variable domain is SQTIHQWPATLVQPVGSPLSLECTVEGTSNPNLYWYRQAAGRGLQLLFYSVGIGQISSEVPQNLSASRPQDRQFILSSKKLLLSDSGFYLCAWSVNGGPQETQYFGPGTRLLVL.

J is TRBJ1-1 and V is TRBV5-1, with 9 bases that match TRBD1. Germline V gives CDR1 SGHRS, CDR2 YFSETQ. This CDR3 has 15 amino acids. Losses at the gene ends were 4 bases for V and 1 base for J; bases not matched to a gene: 5. The CDR3 DNA is TGCGCCAGCAGCCTAAACAGGGGGCAGAACACTGAAGCTTTCTTT. It translates to CASSLNRGQNTEAFF.

J is TRBJ2-5 and V is TRBV7-7, with D possibly matching TRBD1 (5 bases). The ends were cut back, 1 base at V and 1 base at J, with 10 bases in the middle. The CDR3 is 15 amino acids. CDR1 is SSHAT, CDR2 FNYEAQ, per germline (reference sequence). The chain's CDR3 is CASSLVGASQETQYF. DNA of the CDR3: TGTGCCAGCAGCTTAGTTGGGGCCTCCCAAGAGACCCAGTACTTC.

V gene TRBV28 combines with J gene TRBJ1-4; 11 bases agree with TRBD1. The germline V gene has CDR1 MDHEN and CDR2 SYDVKM. The CDR3 length is 16 residues. The junction had 8 bases not matched to a gene; V was cut back by 5 bases and J by 6 bases. The CDR3 loop reads CASSLLGTGGHEKLFF. CDR3 DNA sequence: TGTGCCAGCAGTCTACTCGGGACAGGGGGACATGAAAAACTGTTTTTT.

The chain employs TRBV30 and TRBJ1-5, with D uncertain. Trimming took off 3 bases at V and 1 base at J, with 7 bases between the two ends. The V gene's germline CDR1 is GTSNPN and CDR2 SVGIG (reference sequence). The CDR3 consists of 13 residues. CDR3: CAWRGGSNQPQHF. The CDR3 DNA follows: TGTGCCTGGAGGGGCGGCAGCAATCAGCCCCAGCATTTT.

The rearrangement uses TRBV29-1 and TRBJ2-6, with 8 positions matching TRBD2. The CDR3 runs to 17 residues. Germline loops: CDR1 SQVTM, CDR2 ANQGSEA. The V segment lost 7 bases and the J segment 0 bases; nucleotides outside the gene matches: 11. This chain's CDR3 is CSAGAAGDPSGANVLTF. The CDR3 DNA reads TGCAGCGCGGGGGCAGCGGGGGACCCCTCTGGGGCCAACGTCCTGACTTTC.

The chain combines TRBV2 with TRBJ1-1, with 7 bases lining up with TRBD1. The CDR3 has 16 residues. CDR1 and CDR2 from the germline V gene are SNHLY and FYNNEI. Trimming cost V 4 bases and J 3 bases; bases outside gene matches: 11. CDR3 sequence reads: CASSAGGQSIYTEAFF. For the CDR3, the DNA is TGTGCCAGCAGTGCGGGGGGACAGTCGATTTACACTGAAGCTTTCTTT.

The chain employs TRBV6-6 and TRBJ2-7; D ambiguous. V lost 7 bases and J 0 bases, leaving 16 bases between the germline ends. Germline CDR1 is MNHNY and CDR2 is SVGAGI (reference sequence). The CDR3 spans 15 residues. CDR3 bases: TGTGCCAGCAAGTTAACATCGACGGACTCCTACGAGCAGTACTTC. Protein product: CASKLTSTDSYEQYF.

The gene calls are TRBV11-2 and TRBJ2-7, with a weak D call TRBD2 (7 bases). This CDR3 spans 19 amino acids. The V end lost 1 base, the J end lost 0 bases, and 22 bases lay between the germline ends. Germline V gene data show CDR1 as SGHAT and CDR2 as FQNNGV. CDR3 protein: CASSLGGGIGGGLSYEQYF. CDR3 DNA sequence: TGTGCCAGCAGCTTAGGAGGAGGAATTGGCGGGGGCCTCTCCTACGAGCAGTACTTC.

This clone was detected once. The chain employs TRBV11-2 and TRBJ2-2; D is undetermined. The CDR3 extends over 12 amino acids. Per germline, CDR1 SGHAT and CDR2 FQNNGV. V lost 6 bases to trimming and J lost 4 bases, with 6 bases between them. DNA for the CDR3: TGTGCCAGCAGACTCCCCACCGGGGAGCTGTTTTTT. This gives the protein CASRLPTGELFF.

The J gene is TRBJ2-7, the V gene TRBV28, with a weak D call TRBD1 (6 bases). V was clipped by 7 bases and J by 3 bases, with 13 bases between them. The CDR3 contains 13 residues. Germline loops: CDR1 MDHEN, CDR2 SYDVKM. The CDR3, as DNA: TGTGCCAGCACCTCCGGGACACACTACGAGCAGTACTTC. It specifies CASTSGTHYEQYF. Together with reference TRBV28 and TRBJ2-7, the CDR3 gives the full variable domain: DVKVTQSSRYLVKRTGEKVFLECVQDMDHENMFWYRQDPGLGLRLIYFSYDVKMKEKGDIPEGYSVSREKKERFSLILESASTNQTSMYLCASTSGTHYEQYFGPGTRLTVT.

The gene calls are TRBV19 and TRBJ2-1; TRBD2 matches 8 bases. Looked up from germline, CDR1 is LNHDA and CDR2 is SQIVND (reference sequence). The V gene end was trimmed by 8 bases and the J gene end by 2 bases; junction bases not matched to a gene: 20. The CDR3 runs 19 residues. This CDR3 reads CASQSTGFTGTRAYNEQFF. The CDR3 DNA reads as TGTGCCAGTCAAAGTACGGGATTTACCGGGACTAGAGCCTACAATGAGCAGTTCTTC.

The count of this clone is one. The rearrangement joins TRBV15 to TRBJ2-1; D possibly corresponds to TRBD2 (5 bases). Germline loops: CDR1 LNHNV, CDR2 YYDKDF (reference sequence). The CDR3 extends over 13 amino acids. The germline V and J ends were trimmed by 0 bases and 5 bases, with 5 bases remaining between them. The CDR3 DNA is TGTGCCACCAGCAGAGATAGCGACAATGAGCAGTTCTTC. This codes for CATSRDSDNEQFF.

The chain employs TRBV5-1 and TRBJ1-4; unclear D gene. Trimming removed 4 bases from V and 0 bases from J, with 13 bases in between. This CDR3 has 16 residues. The V gene's germline CDR1 is SGHRS and CDR2 YFSETQ. The CDR3 DNA reads as TGCGCCAGCAGCCTTGGACCGATTGCAACTAATGAAAAACTGTTTTTT. Its protein is CASSLGPIATNEKLFF.

This chain joins TRBV5-1 and TRBJ2-3; D not resolved. CDR1 and CDR2 (germline): SGHRS, YFSETQ. V gave up 2 bases and J gave up 4 bases, with 5 bases separating them. The CDR3 is 12 amino acids. The CDR3: CASSLISDTQYF. The CDR3 region has the DNA TGCGCCAGCAGCTTAATTTCAGATACGCAGTATTTT.

V and J are TRBV4-2 and TRBJ1-4; TRBD1 matches 7 bases. Germline loops: CDR1 LGHNA, CDR2 YNFKEQ. J was trimmed by 5 bases and V by 2 bases; bases with no gene match: 2. This CDR3 has 14 amino acids. CDR3 sequence: CASSQPTGNEKLFF. CDR3 sequence (DNA): TGTGCCAGCAGCCAACCGACAGGGAATGAAAAACTGTTTTTT.

This clone was counted once. The gene calls are TRBV29-1 and TRBJ1-3; D gene unclear. From germline, CDR1 is SQVTM and CDR2 ANQGSEA. CDR3 length: 12 amino acids. The ends were cut back, 7 bases at V and 2 bases at J, with 9 bases in the middle. CDR3 coding DNA: TGCAGCGCCGAGGGAGCTGGAAACACCATATATTTT. Its protein is CSAEGAGNTIYF.

This clone has just a few counts. V gene TRBV7-9 combines with J gene TRBJ1-2, with 7 nucleotides matching TRBD1. With V trimmed by 5 bases and J by 4 bases, 4 bases remained unmatched. The CDR3 consists of 13 residues. CDR1 is SEHNR and CDR2 is FQNEAQ in the germline V gene (reference sequence). As DNA, the CDR3 is TGTGCCAGCAGCCGCCGGGACAGCTATGGCTACACCTTC. Translation: CASSRRDSYGYTF.

V is TRBV28 and J is TRBJ2-7; TRBD1 or TRBD2 may be the D gene (5 bases each). V dropped 8 bases and J dropped 6 bases, with 14 bases sitting between them. The length of the CDR3 is 12 residues. Germline V CDR1 and CDR2: MDHEN, SYDVKM. DNA of the CDR3: TGTGCCAGCGCCGGTCCTGGGGGCGAGCAGTACTTC. Its protein product is CASAGPGGEQYF.

This clone showed up just once. This sequence joins TRBV7-9 and TRBJ1-1; 7 positions agree with TRBD1. The germline CDR1 and CDR2 sequences are SEHNR and FQNEAQ (reference sequence). J lost 4 bases, V lost 5 bases, and 13 bases had no gene match. This CDR3 region has 16 residues. CDR3 loop: CASSPRQGVIGTEAFF. The CDR3, as DNA: TGTGCCAGCAGCCCCAGACAGGGCGTGATAGGCACTGAAGCTTTCTTT. Combining the CDR3 with reference TRBV7-9 and TRBJ1-1 gives the whole variable domain DTGVSQNPRHKITKRGQNVTFRCDPISEHNRLYWYRQTLGQGPEFLTYFQNEAQLEKSRLLSDRFSAERPKGSFSTLEIQRTEQGDSAMYLCASSPRQGVIGTEAFFGQGTRLTVV.

This chain links TRBV4-1 with TRBJ1-5; D gene uncertain. Germline lookup yields CDR1 MGHRA and CDR2 YSYEKL. This CDR3 is built from 13 residues. V was shortened by 4 bases and J by 6 bases, with 10 bases between the two germline ends. The CDR3 region is CASSRGPGQPQHF. In DNA form, the CDR3 reads TGCGCCAGCAGCCGGGGTCCGGGTCAGCCCCAGCATTTT.

The chain joins TRBV15 to TRBJ1-5; TRBD1 might be the D (5 bases). V was cut by 7 bases and J by 6 bases, with 10 bases left in between. The CDR3 is 12 amino acids. Germline V gene data show CDR1 as LNHNV and CDR2 as YYDKDF (reference sequence). The CDR3 region is CATNMDIQPQHF. CDR3 in DNA: TGTGCCACCAACATGGACATTCAGCCCCAGCATTTT.

This sequence joins TRBV10-3 and TRBJ1-4, with a weak D call TRBD1 (5 bases). CDR1 is ENHRY, CDR2 SYGVKD, per germline. CDR3 length: 16 amino acids. Trimming cost V 0 bases and J 5 bases, with 13 bases left between them. DNA for the CDR3: TGTGCCATCAGTGAGTCAAGGGGAAATCTGAATGAAAAACTGTTTTTT. Translating it yields CAISESRGNLNEKLFF.

The chain is built from TRBV5-1 and TRBJ2-3, with D possibly matching TRBD1 (5 bases). V was trimmed by 4 bases and J by 2 bases, leaving 17 bases between them. This CDR3 region has 16 residues. Germline V lookup: CDR1 SGHRS, CDR2 YFSETQ. The CDR3 region has the DNA TGCGCCAGCAGCGGTGACAGTAGCCCAATCACAGATACGCAGTATTTT. It is translated as CASSGDSSPITDTQYF.

This clone showed up just once. The V and J genes are TRBV11-2 and TRBJ2-1; 12 bases are a match to TRBD2. CDR3 length: 17 residues. Unmatched junction bases numbered 4, after V lost 1 base and J lost 3 bases. Germline CDR1 and CDR2: SGHAT and FQNNGV. The CDR3, as DNA: TGTGCCAGCAGCTTAGTCGGGACTAGCGGGCGCTACAATGAGCAGTTCTTC. Translation: CASSLVGTSGRYNEQFF.

In its sample, this clone was seen once. The chain links TRBV5-7 to TRBJ2-3; no clear D. TRBV5-7 is an ORF for which the function is uncertain. This CDR3 spans 11 amino acids. Trimming left V 0 bases short and J 8 bases short, with 4 bases between. The CDR3, as DNA: TGTGCCAGCAGCTTGGGAGGTACGCAGTATTTT. Translated: CASSLGGTQYF.

This clone was seen a few times. This chain connects TRBV4-1 to TRBJ1-2; D is unclear. Per the germline V gene, CDR1 is MGHRA and CDR2 is YSYEKL. Trimming cost V 0 bases and J 4 bases, with 9 bases left between them. The CDR3 consists of 14 residues. The CDR3 DNA follows: TGCGCCAGCAGCCAAGATCAATCCAGCTATGGCTACACCTTC. Translated, it gives CASSQDQSSYGYTF.

The J gene is TRBJ2-7, the V gene TRBV27, with 7 bases matching TRBD2. V dropped 4 bases and J dropped 3; count of bases not matched to a gene: 9. The germline gives CDR1 MNHEY, CDR2 SMNVEV (reference sequence). The CDR3 sequence is 15 residues long. The CDR3 region has the DNA TGTGCCAGCAGTTGGGCTGGGGGGGTTAACTACGAGCAGTACTTC. Amino acids: CASSWAGGVNYEQYF.

The chain is built from TRBV12-5 and TRBJ2-2; D call uncertain. There are 14 residues in the CDR3. Trimming removed 1 base at V and 1 base at J, with 4 bases between. Germline loops: CDR1 LGHNT, CDR2 FRNRAP. The CDR3 DNA is TGTGCTAGTGGTTTGGCAGGGAACACCGGGGAGCTGTTTTTT. Its protein is CASGLAGNTGELFF.

V gene TRBV25-1 combines with J gene TRBJ2-5, with D maybe TRBD1 (6 bases). This CDR3 is 16 amino acids long. Per germline, CDR1 MGHDK and CDR2 SYGVNS. V shed 6 bases and J shed 2 bases, with 19 bases lying between them. CDR3 DNA: TGTGCCAGCAGCCTCCTCCCCTCAGACAGGCAAGAGACCCAGTACTTC. As protein: CASSLLPSDRQETQYF.

This chain links TRBV28 with TRBJ2-7, with TRBD1 matching over 11 bases. There are 16 residues in the CDR3. V shed 4 bases and J 2 bases; nucleotides not matched to a gene: 7. Germline V gene sequence: CDR1 MDHEN, CDR2 SYDVKM. CDR3 amino acids: CASSWTPGQGAYEQYF. CDR3 in DNA: TGTGCCAGCAGTTGGACGCCGGGACAGGGGGCCTACGAGCAGTACTTC.

The rearrangement links TRBV7-9 to TRBJ2-3; D ambiguous. This CDR3 contains 14 residues. Per the germline V gene, CDR1 is SEHNR and CDR2 is FQNEAQ (reference sequence). Trimming removed 3 bases from V and 0 bases from J, with 7 bases in between. CDR3 sequence reads: CASSLSTSTDTQYF. In nucleotides, the CDR3 is TGTGCCAGCAGCTTGTCTACTAGCACAGATACGCAGTATTTT.